This T cell receptor (beta chain) was captured by sequencing in a study of blood T cells in healthy people across ages. On the study more broadly: Every two T cells gave about one barcoded beta molecule via template switching. Study conclusions and caveats: The percentage of naive T cells correlated strongly with TCR beta diversity. When set beside aged donors, long-lived donors presented more naive CD4+ cells and higher diversity.

Only a few counts were recorded for this clonotype. Its antigen is as yet unknown. Germline V gene lookup returns CDR1 MNHEY and CDR2 SVGAGI. This CDR3 has 12 residues. V lost 2 bases to trimming and J lost 10 bases, with 6 bases between them. Primers used in a second PCR of about 7 to 11 cycles were a sample-barcoded 5' primer and a J-beta primer mix. A template-switch adaptor containing 12 random nucleotides labeled each cDNA molecule. TCRdb reanalysed the 5' RACE reads using MiXCR and keeps one entry per CDR3 protein. The data show just over 1 million distinct CDR3 sequences, over 35% seen once. Specimen: blood. This sequence was found in a woman in her sixties or seventies in good health. The genes are TRBV6-5 and TRBJ1-6; D gene ambiguous. The CDR3 protein is CASSYPKSPLHF. The CDR3 nucleotides are TGTGCCAGCAGTTACCCCAAATCACCCCTCCACTTT.